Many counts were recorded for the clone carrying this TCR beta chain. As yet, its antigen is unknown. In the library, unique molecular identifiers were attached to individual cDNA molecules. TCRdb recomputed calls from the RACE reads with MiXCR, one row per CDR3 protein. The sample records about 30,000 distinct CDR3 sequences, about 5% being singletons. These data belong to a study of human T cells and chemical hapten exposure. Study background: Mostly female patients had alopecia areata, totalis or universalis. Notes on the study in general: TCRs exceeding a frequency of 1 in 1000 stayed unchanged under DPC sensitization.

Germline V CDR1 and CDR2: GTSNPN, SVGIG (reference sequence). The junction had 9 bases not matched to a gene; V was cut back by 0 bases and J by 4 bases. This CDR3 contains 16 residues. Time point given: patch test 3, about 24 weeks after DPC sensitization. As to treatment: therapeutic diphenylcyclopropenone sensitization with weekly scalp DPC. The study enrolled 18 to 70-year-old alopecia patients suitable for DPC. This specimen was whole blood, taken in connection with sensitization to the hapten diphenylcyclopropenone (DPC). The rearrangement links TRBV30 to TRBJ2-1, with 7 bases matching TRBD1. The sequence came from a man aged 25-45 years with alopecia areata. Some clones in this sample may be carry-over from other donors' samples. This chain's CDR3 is CAWSVISGQPYNEQFF. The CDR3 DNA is TGTGCCTGGAGTGTAATTTCGGGACAGCCATACAATGAGCAGTTCTTC.